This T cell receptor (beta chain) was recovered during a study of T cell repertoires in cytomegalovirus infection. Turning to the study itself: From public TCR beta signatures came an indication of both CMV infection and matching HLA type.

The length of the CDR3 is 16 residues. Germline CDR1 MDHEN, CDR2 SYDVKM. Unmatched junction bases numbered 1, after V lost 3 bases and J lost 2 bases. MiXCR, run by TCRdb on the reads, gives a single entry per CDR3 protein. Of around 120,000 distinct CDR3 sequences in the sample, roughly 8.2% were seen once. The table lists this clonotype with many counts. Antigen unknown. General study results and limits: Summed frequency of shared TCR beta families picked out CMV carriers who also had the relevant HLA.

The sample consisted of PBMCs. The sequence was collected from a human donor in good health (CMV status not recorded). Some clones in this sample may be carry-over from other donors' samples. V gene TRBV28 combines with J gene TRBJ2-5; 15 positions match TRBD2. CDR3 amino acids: CASSLGLAGGQETQYF. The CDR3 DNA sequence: TGTGCCAGCAGTTTGGGACTAGCGGGGGGACAAGAGACCCAGTACTTC.